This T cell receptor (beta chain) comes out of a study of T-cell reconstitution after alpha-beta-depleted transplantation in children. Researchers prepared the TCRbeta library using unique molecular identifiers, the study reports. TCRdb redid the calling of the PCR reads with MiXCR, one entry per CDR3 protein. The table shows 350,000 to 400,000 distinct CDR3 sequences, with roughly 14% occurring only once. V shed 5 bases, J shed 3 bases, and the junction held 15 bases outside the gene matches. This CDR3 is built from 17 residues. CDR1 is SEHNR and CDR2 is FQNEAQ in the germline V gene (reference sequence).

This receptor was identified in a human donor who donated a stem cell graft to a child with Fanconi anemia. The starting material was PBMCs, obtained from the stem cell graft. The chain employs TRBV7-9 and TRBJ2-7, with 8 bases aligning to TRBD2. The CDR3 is CASSPPGSAGAYYEQYF. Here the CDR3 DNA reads TGTGCCAGCAGCCCCCCCGGTTCAGCGGGGGCTTACTACGAGCAGTACTTC. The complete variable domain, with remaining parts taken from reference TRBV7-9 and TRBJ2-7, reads DTGVSQNPRHKITKRGQNVTFRCDPISEHNRLYWYRQTLGQGPEFLTYFQNEAQLEKSRLLSDRFSAERPKGSFSTLEIQRTEQGDSAMYLCASSPPGSAGAYYEQYFGPGTRLTVT.